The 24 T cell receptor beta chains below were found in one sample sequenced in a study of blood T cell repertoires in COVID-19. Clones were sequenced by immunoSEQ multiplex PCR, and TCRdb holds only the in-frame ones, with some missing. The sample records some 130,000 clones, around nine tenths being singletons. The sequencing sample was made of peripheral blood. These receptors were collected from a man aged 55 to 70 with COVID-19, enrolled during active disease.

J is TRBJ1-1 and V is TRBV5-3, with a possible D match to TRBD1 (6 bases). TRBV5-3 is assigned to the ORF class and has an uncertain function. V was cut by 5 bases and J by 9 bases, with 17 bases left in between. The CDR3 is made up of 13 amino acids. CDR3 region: CARSFPGTRKAFF. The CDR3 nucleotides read TGTGCCAGAAGTTTTCCCGGGACAAGGAAAGCTTTCTTT.

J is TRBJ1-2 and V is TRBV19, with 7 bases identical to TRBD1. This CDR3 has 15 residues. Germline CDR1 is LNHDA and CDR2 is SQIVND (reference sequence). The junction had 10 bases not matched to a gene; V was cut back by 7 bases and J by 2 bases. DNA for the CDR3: TGTGCCAGTATTATGGGCAGGGGGGCCAACTATGGCTACACCTTC. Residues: CASIMGRGANYGYTF. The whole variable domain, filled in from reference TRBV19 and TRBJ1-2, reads DGGITQSPKYLFRKEGQNVTLSCEQNLNHDAMYWYRQDPGQGLRLIYYSQIVNDFQKGDIAEGYSVSREKKESFPLTVTSAQKNPTAFYLCASIMGRGANYGYTFGSGTRLTVV.

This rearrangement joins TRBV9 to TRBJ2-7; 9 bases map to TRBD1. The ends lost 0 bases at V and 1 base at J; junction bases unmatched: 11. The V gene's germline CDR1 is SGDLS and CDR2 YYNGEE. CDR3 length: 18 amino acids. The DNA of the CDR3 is TGTGCCAGCAGCGTAGGTCCGACAGGGGGTGTAGGGTCCTACGAGCAGTACTTC. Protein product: CASSVGPTGGVGSYEQYF.

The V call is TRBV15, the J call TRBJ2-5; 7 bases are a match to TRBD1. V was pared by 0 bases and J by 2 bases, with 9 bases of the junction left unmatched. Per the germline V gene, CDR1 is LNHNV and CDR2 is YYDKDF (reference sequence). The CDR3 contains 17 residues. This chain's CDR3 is CATSRDRPGGYQETQYF. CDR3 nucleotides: TGTGCCACCAGCAGAGATCGGCCAGGGGGTTATCAAGAGACCCAGTACTTC.

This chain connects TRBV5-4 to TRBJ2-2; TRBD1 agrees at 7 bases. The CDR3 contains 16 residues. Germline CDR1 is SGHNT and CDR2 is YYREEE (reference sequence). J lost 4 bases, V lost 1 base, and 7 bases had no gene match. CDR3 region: CASSLYWTGATGELFF. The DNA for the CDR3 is TGTGCCAGCAGCTTGTATTGGACAGGAGCCACCGGGGAGCTGTTTTTT.

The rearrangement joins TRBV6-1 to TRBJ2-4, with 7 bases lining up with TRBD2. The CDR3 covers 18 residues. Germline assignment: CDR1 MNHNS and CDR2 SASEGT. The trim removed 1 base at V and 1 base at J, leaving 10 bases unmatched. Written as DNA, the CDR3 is TGTGCCAGCAGTGAAGAGTCAGGGTCACTAGCGGCCAAAAACATTCAGTACTTC. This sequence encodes CASSEESGSLAAKNIQYF.

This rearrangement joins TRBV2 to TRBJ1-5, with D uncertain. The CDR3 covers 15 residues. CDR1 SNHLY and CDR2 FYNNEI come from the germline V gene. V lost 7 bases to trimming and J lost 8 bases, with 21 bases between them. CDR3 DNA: TGTGCCAGCACCAAAGGCCCGGTGCCAGGTGAGCCCCAGCATTTT. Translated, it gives CASTKGPVPGEPQHF.

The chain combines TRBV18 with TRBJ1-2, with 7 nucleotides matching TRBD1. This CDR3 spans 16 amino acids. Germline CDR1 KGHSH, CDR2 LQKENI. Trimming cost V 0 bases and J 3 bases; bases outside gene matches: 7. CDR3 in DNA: TGTGCCAGCTCACCACCGACCGGACAGGAACACTATGGCTACACCTTC. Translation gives CASSPPTGQEHYGYTF.

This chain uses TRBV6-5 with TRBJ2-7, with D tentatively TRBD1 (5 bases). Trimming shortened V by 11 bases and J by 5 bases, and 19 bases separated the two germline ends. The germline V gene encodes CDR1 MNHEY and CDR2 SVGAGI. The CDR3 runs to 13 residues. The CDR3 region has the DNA TGTGCCGCCGGGTTATGGGGCTCAGACGAGCAGTACTTC. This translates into CAAGLWGSDEQYF.

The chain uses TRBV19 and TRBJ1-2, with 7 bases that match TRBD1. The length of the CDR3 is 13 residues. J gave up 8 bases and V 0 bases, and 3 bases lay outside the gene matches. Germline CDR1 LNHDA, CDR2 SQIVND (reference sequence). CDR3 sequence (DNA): TGTGCCAGTAGTATAGACAGGGGGGTCGGCTACACCTTC. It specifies CASSIDRGVGYTF.

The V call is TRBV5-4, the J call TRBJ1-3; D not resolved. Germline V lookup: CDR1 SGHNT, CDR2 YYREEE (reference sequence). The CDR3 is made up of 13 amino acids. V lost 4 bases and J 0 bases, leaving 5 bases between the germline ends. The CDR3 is CASSRDSGNTIYF. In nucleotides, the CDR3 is TGTGCCAGCAGCCGGGACTCTGGAAACACCATATATTTT.

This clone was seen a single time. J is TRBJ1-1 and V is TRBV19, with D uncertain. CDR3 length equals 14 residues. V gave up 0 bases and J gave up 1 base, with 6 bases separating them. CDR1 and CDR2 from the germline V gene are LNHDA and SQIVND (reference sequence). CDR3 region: CASSIDLRNTEAFF. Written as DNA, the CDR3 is TGTGCCAGTAGTATAGATCTTAGGAACACTGAAGCTTTCTTT. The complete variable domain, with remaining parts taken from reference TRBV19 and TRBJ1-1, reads DGGITQSPKYLFRKEGQNVTLSCEQNLNHDAMYWYRQDPGQGLRLIYYSQIVNDFQKGDIAEGYSVSREKKESFPLTVTSAQKNPTAFYLCASSIDLRNTEAFFGQGTRLTVV.

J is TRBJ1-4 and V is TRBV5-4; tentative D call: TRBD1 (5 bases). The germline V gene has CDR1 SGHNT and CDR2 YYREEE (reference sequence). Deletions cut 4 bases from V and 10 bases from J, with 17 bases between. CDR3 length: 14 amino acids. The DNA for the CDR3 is TGTGCCAGCAGCGAGGACACTAAGCGGGGAAAACTGTTTTTT. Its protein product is CASSEDTKRGKLFF.

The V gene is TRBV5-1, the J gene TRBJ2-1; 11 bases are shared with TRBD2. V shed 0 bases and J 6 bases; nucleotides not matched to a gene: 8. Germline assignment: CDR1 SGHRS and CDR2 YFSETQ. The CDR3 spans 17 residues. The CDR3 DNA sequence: TGCGCCAGCAGCTTGGGTGGTAGCGGGGGGGGCCCCAATGAGCAGTTCTTC. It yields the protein CASSLGGSGGGPNEQFF.

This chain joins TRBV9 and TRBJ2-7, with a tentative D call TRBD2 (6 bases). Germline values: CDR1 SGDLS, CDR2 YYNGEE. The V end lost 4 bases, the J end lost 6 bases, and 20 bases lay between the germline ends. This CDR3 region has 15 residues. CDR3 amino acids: CASSPQRRGVGEQYF. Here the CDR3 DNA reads TGTGCCAGCAGCCCCCAAAGGAGGGGAGTGGGCGAGCAGTACTTC.

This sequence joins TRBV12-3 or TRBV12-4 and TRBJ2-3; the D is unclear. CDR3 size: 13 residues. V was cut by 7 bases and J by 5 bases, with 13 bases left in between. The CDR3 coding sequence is TGTGCCAGCACACTACGAGCCGTAGATACGCAGTATTTT. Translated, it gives CASTLRAVDTQYF.

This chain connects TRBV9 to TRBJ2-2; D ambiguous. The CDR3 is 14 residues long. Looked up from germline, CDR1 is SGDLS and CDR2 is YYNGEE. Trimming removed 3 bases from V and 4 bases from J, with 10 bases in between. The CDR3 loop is CASSAVTTTGELFF. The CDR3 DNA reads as TGTGCCAGCAGCGCAGTGACAACCACCGGGGAGCTGTTTTTT.

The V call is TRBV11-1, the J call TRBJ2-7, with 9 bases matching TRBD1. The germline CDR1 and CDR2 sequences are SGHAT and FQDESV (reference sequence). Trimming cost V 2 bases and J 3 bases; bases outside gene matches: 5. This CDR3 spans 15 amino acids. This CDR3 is CASSLQDRGRYEQYF. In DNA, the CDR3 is TGTGCCAGCAGCTTACAGGACAGGGGTCGCTACGAGCAGTACTTC.

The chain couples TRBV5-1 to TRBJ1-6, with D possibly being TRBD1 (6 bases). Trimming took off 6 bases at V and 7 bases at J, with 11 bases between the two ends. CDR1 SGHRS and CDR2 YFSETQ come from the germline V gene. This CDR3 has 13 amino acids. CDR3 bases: TGCGCCAGCACGGCTACAGGGAATTCACCCCTCCACTTT. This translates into CASTATGNSPLHF.

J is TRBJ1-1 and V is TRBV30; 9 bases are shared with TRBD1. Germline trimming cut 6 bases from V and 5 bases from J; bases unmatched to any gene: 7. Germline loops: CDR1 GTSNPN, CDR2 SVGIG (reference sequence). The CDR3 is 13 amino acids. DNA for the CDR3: TGTGCCTGTCCGGGACAGGGATGGACTGAAGCTTTCTTT. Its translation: CACPGQGWTEAFF.

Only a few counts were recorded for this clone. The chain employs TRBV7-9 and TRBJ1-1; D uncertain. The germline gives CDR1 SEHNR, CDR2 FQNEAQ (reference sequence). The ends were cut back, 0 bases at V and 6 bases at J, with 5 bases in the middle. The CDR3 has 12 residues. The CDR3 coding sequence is TGTGCCAGCAGCTTAGCCGGGGCTGAAGCTTTCTTT. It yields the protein CASSLAGAEAFF.

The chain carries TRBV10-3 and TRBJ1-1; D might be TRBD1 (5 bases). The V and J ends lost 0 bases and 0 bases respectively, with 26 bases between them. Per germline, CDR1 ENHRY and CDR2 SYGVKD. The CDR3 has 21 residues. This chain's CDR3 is CAISESIFARGTGGMNTEAFF. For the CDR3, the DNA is TGTGCCATCAGTGAGTCGATATTTGCCCGGGGAACGGGGGGGATGAACACTGAAGCTTTCTTT.

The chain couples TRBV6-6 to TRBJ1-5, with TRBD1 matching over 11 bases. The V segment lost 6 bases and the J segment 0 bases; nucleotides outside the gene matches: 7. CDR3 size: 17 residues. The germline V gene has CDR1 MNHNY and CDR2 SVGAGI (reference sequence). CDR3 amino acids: CASSRGQGAFSNQPQHF. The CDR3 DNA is TGTGCCAGCAGCCGAGGACAGGGGGCTTTTAGCAATCAGCCCCAGCATTTT.

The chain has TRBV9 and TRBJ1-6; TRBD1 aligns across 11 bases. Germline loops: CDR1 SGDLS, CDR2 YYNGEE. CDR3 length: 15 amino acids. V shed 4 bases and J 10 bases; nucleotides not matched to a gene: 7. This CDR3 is CASSSPGTGGSPLHF. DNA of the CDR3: TGTGCCAGCAGCTCTCCCGGGACAGGGGGATCACCCCTCCACTTT.